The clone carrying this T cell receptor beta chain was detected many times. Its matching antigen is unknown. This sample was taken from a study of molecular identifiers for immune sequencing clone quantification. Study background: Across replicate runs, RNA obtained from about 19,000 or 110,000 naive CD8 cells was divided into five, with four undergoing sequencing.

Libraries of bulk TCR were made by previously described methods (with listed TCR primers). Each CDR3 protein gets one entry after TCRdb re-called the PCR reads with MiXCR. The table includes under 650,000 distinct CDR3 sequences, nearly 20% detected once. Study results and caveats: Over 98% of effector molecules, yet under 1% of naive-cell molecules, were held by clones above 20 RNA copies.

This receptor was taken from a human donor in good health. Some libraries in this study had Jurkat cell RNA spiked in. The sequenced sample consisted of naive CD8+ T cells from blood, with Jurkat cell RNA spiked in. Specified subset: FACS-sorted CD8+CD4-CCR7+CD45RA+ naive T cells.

The CDR3 DNA reads TGTGCCAGTAGTAACCCGGGACTAGCGGGTCTGGATACGCAGTATTTT. This sequence encodes CASSNPGLAGLDTQYF. The rearrangement joins TRBV19 to TRBJ2-3; 12 bases map to TRBD2. Germline CDR1 and CDR2: LNHDA and SQIVND (reference sequence). The CDR3 has 16 residues. Trimming at V came to 4 bases and at J to 6 bases, leaving 8 bases not matched to a gene.